These 31 T cell receptor beta chains came from one sample sequenced in a study of T cells in Graves' hyperthyroidism and ophthalmopathy. Amplification of TCR beta CDR3 regions was performed using RNA transcripts as template. A set of HTBI primers served as the primers for a first-round RT-PCR of the TCR CDR3. TCRdb re-derived calls from the multiplex PCR reads in MiXCR, one entry per CDR3 protein. The table has 300,000 to 450,000 distinct CDR3 sequences, more than 15% seen once. Input material: blood. These receptors all come from a woman aged 18-30 years with Graves' hyperthyroidism that later progressed to Graves' ophthalmopathy.

This clonotype was detected ten times or more. The gene calls are TRBV27 and TRBJ2-7; TRBD1 agrees at 7 bases. The CDR3 has 13 amino acids. Germline V gene data show CDR1 as MNHEY and CDR2 as SMNVEV (reference sequence). The ends lost 8 bases at V and 0 bases at J; junction bases unmatched: 4. The CDR3 DNA follows: TGTGCCAGCGGAACAGGGGTCTCCTACGAGCAGTACTTC. This encodes CASGTGVSYEQYF.

Comment on this clonotype: A much larger clone is a single base away; this may be a read error. This chain joins TRBV7-8 and TRBJ2-7; D remains ambiguous. Per the germline V gene, CDR1 is SGHVS and CDR2 is FQNEAQ. Trimming removed 6 bases from V and 0 bases from J, with 15 bases in between. The CDR3 is 15 amino acids. CDR3 DNA sequence: TGTGCCAGCAGTATTGCCCCCAGTGCCTCCTACGAGCAGTACTTC. It encodes CASSIAPSASYEQYF. Full variable domain (missing parts from reference TRBV7-8 and TRBJ2-7): GAGVSQSPRYKVAKRGQDVALRCDPISGHVSLFWYQQALGQGPEFLTYFQNEAQLDKSGLPSDRFFAERPEGSVSTLKIQRTQQEDSAVYLCASSIAPSASYEQYFGPGTRLTVT.

This clonotype was recorded many times. The chain links TRBV28 to TRBJ2-3; TRBD2 matches 15 bases. The CDR3 sequence is 17 residues long. Germline V gene lookup returns CDR1 MDHEN and CDR2 SYDVKM. With V trimmed by 3 bases and J by 9 bases, 10 bases remained unmatched. CDR3 DNA sequence: TGTGCCAGCAGTTTGGGACTAGCGGGAGGCCCGGCCACGACGCAGTATTTT. Translating it yields CASSLGLAGGPATTQYF.

The chain's CDR3 is CSVDSAANTEAFF. CDR3 nucleotide sequence: TGCAGCGTTGATTCTGCAGCGAACACTGAAGCTTTCTTT. The V gene is TRBV29-1, the J gene TRBJ1-1; D gene uncertain. Trimming cost V 3 bases and J 1 base, with 9 bases left between them. The germline CDR1 and CDR2 sequences are SQVTM and ANQGSEA. The length of the CDR3 is 13 residues.

This clonotype was detected a few times. The gene calls are TRBV4-3 and TRBJ2-7; perhaps TRBD2 as D (6 bases). Germline V gene data show CDR1 as LGHNA and CDR2 as YSLEER. CDR3 length: 16 residues. Trimming shortened V by 0 bases and J by 5 bases, and 17 bases separated the two germline ends. The CDR3 loop reads CASSQDSDASADEQYF. The CDR3 region has the DNA TGCGCCAGCAGCCAAGATAGTGATGCTAGCGCGGACGAGCAGTACTTC.

This rearrangement joins TRBV20-1 to TRBJ2-3; TRBD1 matches at 9 bases. The CDR3 extends over 13 amino acids. The V gene end was trimmed by 5 bases and the J gene end by 4 bases; junction bases not matched to a gene: 4. The germline gives CDR1 DFQATT, CDR2 SNEGSKA (reference sequence). CDR3 DNA: TGCAGTGCTCCCCGACAGGGGGCAGATACGCAGTATTTT. It translates to CSAPRQGADTQYF.

V usage is TRBV12-3 or TRBV12-4 and J usage is TRBJ2-1; 12 bases are shared with TRBD2. V trimming: 5 bases; J trimming: 7 bases; junction bases outside the gene matches: 9. There are 16 residues in the CDR3. CDR3 amino acids: CASSRGLAGRANEQFF. CDR3 sequence (DNA): TGTGCCAGCAGTAGAGGACTAGCGGGAAGGGCGAATGAGCAGTTCTTC.

The chain is built from TRBV5-8 and TRBJ2-2, with TRBD2 matching 8 bases. CDR3 length: 17 residues. The junction had 11 bases not matched to a gene; V was cut back by 2 bases and J by 5 bases. CDR1 is SGHTS and CDR2 is YDEGEE in the germline V gene. CDR3 amino acids: CASSFPTSGSRTGELFF. The CDR3 bases are TGTGCCAGCAGCTTTCCCACTAGCGGCAGCAGGACCGGGGAGCTGTTTTTT.

This clonotype has at least ten counts. The chain recombines TRBV13 with TRBJ2-1; TRBD2 matches 11 bases. The CDR3 is made up of 18 amino acids. Germline CDR1 PRHDT, CDR2 FYEKMQ (reference sequence). Germline trimming cut 0 bases from V and 0 bases from J; bases unmatched to any gene: 4. This CDR3 reads CASSLGLAGGNSYNEQFF. The DNA for the CDR3 is TGTGCCAGCAGCTTAGGGCTAGCGGGAGGTAACTCCTACAATGAGCAGTTCTTC.

The count of this clonotype is one. A much larger clone lies one base from this, so it may be a read error. The chain employs TRBV7-8 and TRBJ1-2; D possibly corresponds to TRBD1 (5 bases). The CDR3 is 13 amino acids. The germline V and J ends were trimmed by 6 bases and 6 bases, with 14 bases remaining between them. Germline V lookup: CDR1 SGHVS, CDR2 FQNEAQ. The CDR3 protein is CASRSAGFNGYTF. DNA of the CDR3: TGTGCCAGCAGATCGGCAGGGTTCAATGGCTACACCTTC.

The chain has TRBV4-2 and TRBJ1-1, with a tentative D call TRBD1 (5 bases). Looked up from germline, CDR1 is LGHNA and CDR2 is YNFKEQ. Trimming cost V 4 bases and J 3 bases, with 12 bases left between them. CDR3 length equals 14 residues. This chain's CDR3 is CASSPSGVDTEAFF. As DNA, the CDR3 is TGTGCCAGCAGCCCCTCGGGGGTGGACACTGAAGCTTTCTTT.

CDR3 in amino acids: CASSRWGGNNQPQHF. The CDR3, as DNA: TGTGCCAGCAGTAGATGGGGGGGAAACAATCAGCCCCAGCATTTT. The J gene is TRBJ1-5, the V gene TRBV27, with D possibly being TRBD1 (5 bases). Germline assignment: CDR1 MNHEY and CDR2 SMNVEV (reference sequence). V was shortened by 5 bases and J by 3 bases, with 14 bases between the two germline ends. The CDR3 length is 15 residues.

This clonotype was seen many times. The chain links TRBV28 to TRBJ2-4, with D possibly matching TRBD2 (7 bases). From germline, CDR1 is MDHEN and CDR2 SYDVKM. Trimming shortened V by 8 bases and J by 10 bases, and 24 bases separated the two germline ends. CDR3 length equals 15 residues. The CDR3 DNA follows: TGTGCCAGCCGATTTAGGGGGGGCGCGACGCGAATTCAGTACTTC. Protein sequence: CASRFRGGATRIQYF.

The CDR3: CASSPRQGVVDTEAFF. Here the CDR3 DNA reads TGTGCCAGCAGTCCCCGGCAGGGAGTGGTGGACACTGAAGCTTTCTTT. This chain connects TRBV25-1 to TRBJ1-1; possible D gene TRBD1, 5 bases. This CDR3 comprises 16 residues. V lost 5 bases to trimming and J lost 3 bases, with 19 bases between them. Per the germline V gene, CDR1 is MGHDK and CDR2 is SYGVNS.

Many counts were recorded for this clonotype. This chain links TRBV6-1 with TRBJ2-3; 7 nucleotides line up with TRBD2. The CDR3 covers 15 residues. Trimming took 4 bases from V and 5 from J; bases not matched to a gene: 9. The V gene's germline CDR1 is MNHNS and CDR2 SASEGT. The DNA of the CDR3 is TGTGCCAGCAGTGTCTTGGCTGGGGGGGAAGATACGCAGTATTTT. This sequence encodes CASSVLAGGEDTQYF.

This clonotype was observed a few times. The chain joins TRBV24-1 to TRBJ2-2; 8 positions match TRBD1. The germline gives CDR1 KGHDR, CDR2 SFDVKD. With 7 bases clipped from V and 6 bases from J, the junction kept 0 bases outside the gene matches. CDR3 length: 12 residues. Here the CDR3 reads CATRQGAGELFF. CDR3 bases: TGTGCCACCAGACAGGGGGCCGGGGAGCTGTTTTTT.

The chain employs TRBV28 and TRBJ2-5, with 8 bases matching TRBD2. Unmatched junction bases numbered 5, after V lost 3 bases and J lost 14 bases. The CDR3 sequence is 11 residues long. The germline V gene has CDR1 MDHEN and CDR2 SYDVKM. CDR3 sequence: CASSFAGLGYF. CDR3 coding DNA: TGTGCCAGCAGTTTCGCGGGACTAGGTTACTTC.

This clonotype was recorded many times. V and J are TRBV6-1 and TRBJ2-1, with a possible D match to TRBD2 (5 bases). Germline CDR1 MNHNS, CDR2 SASEGT. Trimming removed 4 bases from V and 0 bases from J, with 10 bases in between. The CDR3 has 15 amino acids. CDR3 DNA: TGTGCCAGCAGTGGGACTCCTAGCTCCTACAATGAGCAGTTCTTC. Protein sequence: CASSGTPSSYNEQFF.

The sample holds a few counts of this clonotype. The rearrangement joins TRBV14 to TRBJ2-2, with D unclear. The germline CDR1 and CDR2 sequences are SGHDN and FVKESK. Trimming stripped 1 base from V and 6 bases from J, with 3 bases between. This CDR3 comprises 12 residues. The CDR3 is CASSQVSGELFF. DNA of the CDR3: TGTGCCAGCAGCCAAGTCTCCGGGGAGCTGTTTTTT. Together with reference TRBV14 and TRBJ2-2, the CDR3 gives the full variable domain: EAGVTQFPSHSVIEKGQTVTLRCDPISGHDNLYWYRRVMGKEIKFLLHFVKESKQDESGMPNNRFLAERTGGTYSTLKVQPAELEDSGVYFCASSQVSGELFFGEGSRLTVL.

This rearrangement joins TRBV28 to TRBJ2-1; D is possibly TRBD1 (5 bases). The length of the CDR3 is 14 residues. Trimming shortened V by 3 bases and J by 4 bases, and 10 bases separated the two germline ends. The germline gives CDR1 MDHEN, CDR2 SYDVKM. This CDR3 is CASSFFRDYNEQFF. The CDR3 nucleotides read TGTGCCAGCAGTTTCTTCAGGGATTACAATGAGCAGTTCTTC.

The chain couples TRBV7-9 to TRBJ2-1, with 8 bases identical to TRBD2. CDR3 size: 14 residues. The germline gives CDR1 SEHNR, CDR2 FQNEAQ (reference sequence). The junction had 2 bases not matched to a gene; V was cut back by 3 bases and J by 4 bases. CDR3 residues: CASSFGGGYNEQFF. The DNA for the CDR3 is TGTGCCAGCAGCTTCGGGGGGGGTTACAATGAGCAGTTCTTC. The full variable domain, in which reference TRBV7-9 and TRBJ2-1 provide the parts outside the CDR3, is DTGVSQNPRHKITKRGQNVTFRCDPISEHNRLYWYRQTLGQGPEFLTYFQNEAQLEKSRLLSDRFSAERPKGSFSTLEIQRTEQGDSAMYLCASSFGGGYNEQFFGPGTRLTVL.

Many counts were recorded for this clonotype. This sequence joins TRBV28 and TRBJ2-2, with 8 nucleotides matching TRBD2. The V gene end was trimmed by 5 bases and the J gene end by 7 bases; junction bases not matched to a gene: 9. The CDR3 runs 15 residues. Looked up from germline, CDR1 is MDHEN and CDR2 is SYDVKM. CDR3 bases: TGTGCCAGCAGTCCCCCGTGGCTAGCGGGCGGGGAGCTGTTTTTT. Encoded protein: CASSPPWLAGGELFF.

This clonotype is a singleton in its sample. The V call is TRBV6-2 or TRBV6-3, the J call TRBJ2-2; 10 bases agree with TRBD1. The CDR3 extends over 16 amino acids. The germline CDR1 and CDR2 sequences are MNHEY and SVGEGT. V lost 0 bases and J lost 7; bases outside the gene matches: 5. CDR3 sequence reads: CASSYSGTGAIGELFF. CDR3 sequence (DNA): TGTGCCAGCAGTTACTCGGGGACAGGGGCCATCGGGGAGCTGTTTTTT.

This clonotype was picked up many times. The CDR3 loop reads CAPKEAGTQYF. The CDR3 bases are TGCGCCCCCAAGGAAGCGGGTACGCAGTATTTT. This chain uses TRBV5-1 with TRBJ2-3, with a weak D call TRBD2 (6 bases). Germline V gene sequence: CDR1 SGHRS, CDR2 YFSETQ. This CDR3 contains 11 residues. V was pared by 10 bases and J by 8 bases, with 14 bases between.

The chain carries TRBV20-1 and TRBJ2-2; D may be TRBD2 (5 bases). The CDR3 consists of 14 residues. V was clipped by 6 bases and J by 5 bases, with 16 bases between them. Germline assignment: CDR1 DFQATT and CDR2 SNEGSKA (reference sequence). The CDR3 region is CSAEGSVRTGELFF. DNA of the CDR3: TGCAGTGCCGAGGGCAGTGTAAGGACCGGGGAGCTGTTTTTT.

This clonotype turned up a few times. The chain employs TRBV5-1 and TRBJ1-3; D perhaps matches TRBD1 (5 bases). Germline V gene sequence: CDR1 SGHRS, CDR2 YFSETQ. V lost 4 bases and J lost 4, with 12 bases in between. CDR3 length: 14 residues. CDR3 amino acids: CASSLAGVGNTIYF. CDR3 DNA: TGCGCCAGCAGCCTGGCGGGGGTAGGAAACACCATATATTTT.

At least ten counts were recorded for this clonotype. The rearrangement uses TRBV6-1 and TRBJ1-1; no definite D call. This CDR3 contains 11 residues. CDR1 is MNHNS and CDR2 is SASEGT in the germline V gene. V lost 5 bases to trimming and J lost 8 bases, with 9 bases between them. CDR3 loop: CASSTKREAFF. The CDR3 DNA reads TGTGCCAGCAGTACGAAACGCGAAGCTTTCTTT.

The chain links TRBV6-1 to TRBJ2-7, with D perhaps TRBD1 (6 bases). Germline assignment: CDR1 MNHNS and CDR2 SASEGT. The length of the CDR3 is 15 residues. V was cut by 8 bases and J by 1 base, with 18 bases left in between. CDR3 nucleotide sequence: TGTGCCAGCGTCATGGGTTTACAGGGATCCTACGAGCAGTACTTC. The encoded protein is CASVMGLQGSYEQYF.

In its sample, this clonotype was seen many times. J is TRBJ1-2 and V is TRBV30; weak D call: TRBD1 (6 bases). Germline CDR1 is GTSNPN and CDR2 is SVGIG (reference sequence). This CDR3 contains 15 residues. Trimming took 2 bases from V and 4 from J, leaving 17 bases between them. CDR3 region: CAWSLGGPRGYGYTF. The CDR3 DNA reads as TGTGCCTGGAGTCTCGGGGGCCCAAGGGGCTATGGCTACACCTTC.

This clonotype has just a few counts. This sequence joins TRBV12-5 and TRBJ1-5; 9 bases are shared with TRBD1. CDR3 length equals 16 residues. The germline CDR1 and CDR2 sequences are LGHNT and FRNRAP. The V gene end was trimmed by 1 base and the J gene end by 1 base; junction bases not matched to a gene: 2. CDR3 protein: CASGLGDRASNQPQHF. CDR3 nucleotide sequence: TGTGCTAGTGGTTTGGGGGACAGGGCGAGCAATCAGCCCCAGCATTTT.

This clonotype was seen ten or more times. The J gene is TRBJ2-2, the V gene TRBV28; the match to TRBD2 covers 9 bases. From germline, CDR1 is MDHEN and CDR2 SYDVKM. The CDR3 totals 17 residues. Germline trimming cut 2 bases from V and 4 bases from J; bases unmatched to any gene: 8. For the CDR3, the DNA is TGTGCCAGCAGTTTAATCCGGCGGGAGGGGGGCACCGGGGAGCTGTTTTTT. Its protein product is CASSLIRREGGTGELFF.